This is a list of T cell receptor beta chains from one sample in a study of early T cells in non-severe SARS-CoV-2 infection. A single record per CDR3 protein comes from TCRdb applying MiXCR to the 5' RACE reads. The table shows tens of thousands of distinct CDR3 sequences, with around 6.1% occurring only once. The sequencing here drew on whole blood, taken at baseline. Every receptor here comes from an adult who was a healthcare worker with PCR-confirmed SARS-CoV-2 infection or an uninfected control (not recorded which). Both conserved end residues are part of each CDR3. A D gene is named only where the DNA matches it firmly. Clone sizes are given selectively: once, few, many, or a class where the clone is expanded.

d_gene	v_gene	abundance	j_gene	CDR3nt	CDR3aa
-	TRBV15	-	TRBJ1-4	TGTGCCACCCAGACGGAACCTAATGAAAAACTGTTTTTT	CATQTEPNEKLFF
-	TRBV20-1	many	TRBJ2-7	TGCAGTGCCCGACGGGGCTACGAGCAGTACTTC	CSARRGYEQYF
TRBD2	TRBV7-9	-	TRBJ2-3	TGTGCCAGCGAGAAATACTTAGCGGGGGGCCGAGATACGCAGTATTTT	CASEKYLAGGRDTQYF
-	TRBV4-2	-	TRBJ1-5	TGTGCCAGCAGCCCGTACCCGGGCTTCAATCAGCCCCAGCATTTT	CASSPYPGFNQPQHF
-	TRBV6-2/TRBV6-3	-	TRBJ1-5	TGTGCCAGCAGGAAGCGCAATCAGCCCCAGCATTTT	CASRKRNQPQHF
TRBD2	TRBV5-1	-	TRBJ2-3	TGCGCCAGCAGAATACGGGGGGTAGCAGATACGCAGTATTTT	CASRIRGVADTQYF
-	TRBV7-9	few	TRBJ2-7	TGTGCCAGCAGCTTAGGGTGGAAGGCCTACGAGCAGTACTTC	CASSLGWKAYEQYF
TRBD1	TRBV30	many	TRBJ1-1	TGTGCTGCGGACAGGCGGAACACTGAAGCTTTCTTT	CAADRRNTEAFF
-	TRBV20-1	many	TRBJ1-2	TGCAGTGCTCACTTTGGAGCCACCAATGGCTACACCTTC	CSAHFGATNGYTF
-	TRBV3-1	many	TRBJ1-5	TGTGCCAGCAGCCTCGGACGGACAAGCAATCAGCCCCAGCATTTT	CASSLGRTSNQPQHF
TRBD2	TRBV6-2/TRBV6-3	few	TRBJ2-5	TGTGCCAGCACTACAACTAGCGGGGCTTTTCAAGAGACCCAGTACTTC	CASTTTSGAFQETQYF
-	TRBV2	many	TRBJ2-2	TGTGCCAGCAGTGAGGGCGGGCTAACCGGGGAGCTGTTTTTT	CASSEGGLTGELFF
TRBD1	TRBV18	few	TRBJ2-4	TGTGCCAGCTCACTTTCGGGACAGGGGAACATTCAGTACTTC	CASSLSGQGNIQYF
-	TRBV5-6	many	TRBJ2-7	TGTGCCAGCAGCTCCTCTGGGCAGGGCTACCCCTACGAGCAGTACTTC	CASSSSGQGYPYEQYF
TRBD2	TRBV20-1	-	TRBJ2-7	TGCAGTGCTAGAGATCCGACTAGCGGGGAGTTCTCCGAGCAGTACTTC	CSARDPTSGEFSEQYF
-	TRBV4-2	many	TRBJ2-5	TGTGCCAGCAGCCACCTTCTAGCAGGGAACACAGAGACCCAGTACTTC	CASSHLLAGNTETQYF
TRBD2	TRBV7-2	many	TRBJ2-7	TGTGCCAGCAGCTTCACCCCCGGGGAGGGCGAGCAGTACTTC	CASSFTPGEGEQYF
-	TRBV24-1	many	TRBJ2-3	TGTGCCACCAGTGACCCTCAGCGGAGGAGTAGCACAGATACGCAGTATTTT	CATSDPQRRSSTDTQYF
TRBD2	TRBV10-3	-	TRBJ2-7	TGTGCCATCACCCCGGGGGGTTTCTCCTACGAGCAGTACTTC	CAITPGGFSYEQYF
-	TRBV6-2/TRBV6-3	many	TRBJ2-3	TGTGCCAGCAGTTTAAAAGATACGCAGTATTTT	CASSLKDTQYF
-	TRBV20-1	-	TRBJ1-1	TGCAGTGCTAGATATCCAGGGTCGAACACTGAAGCTTTCTTT	CSARYPGSNTEAFF
-	TRBV9	few	TRBJ1-5	TGTGCCAGCAGCGCTGGCCTTAGCAATCAGCCCCAGCATTTT	CASSAGLSNQPQHF
-	TRBV7-3	many	TRBJ2-3	TGTGCCAGCAGCCCCCGAGGCGGGGACATCACAGATACGCAGTATTTT	CASSPRGGDITDTQYF
-	TRBV12-3/TRBV12-4	many	TRBJ2-4	TGTGCCAGCAGTTCGGGGACTTTAGCCAAAAACATTCAGTACTTC	CASSSGTLAKNIQYF
-	TRBV28	many	TRBJ1-2	TGTGCCAGCATTGGCCTTGATGGCTACACCTTC	CASIGLDGYTF
-	TRBV6-2/TRBV6-3	many	TRBJ2-3	TGTGCCAGCCTTAATGGAGATACGCAGTATTTT	CASLNGDTQYF
TRBD1	TRBV4-2	few	TRBJ1-6	TGTGCCAGCAGCCAAGGCCCACAACCGGGACAGATTTCACCCCTCCACTTT	CASSQGPQPGQISPLHF
TRBD1	TRBV7-8	-	TRBJ1-2	TGTGCCAGCAGCTTTTCAGGACAGGGAAATGGCTACACCTTC	CASSFSGQGNGYTF
TRBD2	TRBV13	few	TRBJ2-3	TGTGCCAGCAGCTTAATACCTAGCGGGGGCACAGATACGCAGTATTTT	CASSLIPSGGTDTQYF
-	TRBV20-1	few	TRBJ2-1	TGCAGTGCTCTGGGTGCGGGAGAGCAGTTCTTC	CSALGAGEQFF
TRBD1	TRBV27	-	TRBJ2-1	TGTGCCAGCAGTTTGTTCACAGGGGAAAGGGACCCCGAAGAAAATGAGCAGTTCTTC	CASSLFTGERDPEENEQFF
-	TRBV13	many	TRBJ2-2	TGTGCCAGCAGCTTACAGAGTGGATTGACCGGGGAGCTGTTTTTT	CASSLQSGLTGELFF
TRBD2	TRBV2	many	TRBJ2-3	TGTGCCAGCAGACTCCCGACTAGCGGAGCACCCACAGATACGCAGTATTTT	CASRLPTSGAPTDTQYF